This T cell receptor (beta chain) was documented in a study of OX40 agonist ivuxolimab in advanced cancers. Study at large: Patients were given ivuxolimab, an antibody that agonizes OX40 (CD134). The dose-escalation cohort had hepatocellular carcinoma, melanoma, renal cell or head and neck cancer. Partial responses occurred in three patients (one hepatocellular carcinoma, two cutaneous melanoma). Study results and caveats: At 0.1 to 3.0 mg/kg and by week 6, CD4+ and CD8+ T cells in the blood had expanded clonally.

This clone was seen once. The antigen is unknown. CDR1 and CDR2 from the germline V gene are LNHNV and YYDKDF (reference sequence). The CDR3 extends over 16 amino acids. The V end lost 8 bases, the J end lost 0 bases, and 17 bases lay between the germline ends. Using immunoSEQ multiplex PCR, the repertoire was profiled, and TCRdb retains in-frame clones only, with some absent. Seen here are tens of thousands of clones, 65% to 90% observed once, and the top ten hold about 30%. V and J are TRBV15 and TRBJ1-3, with a possible D match to TRBD1 (5 bases). This specimen was CD4+ or CD8+ T cells sorted from blood, taken in a trial of the OX40 agonist ivuxolimab. The TCR sequence derives from an adult with an advanced solid tumor such as melanoma, head and neck, liver or kidney cancer. The CDR3: CATGGMGSFSGNTIYF. The CDR3 DNA reads as TGTGCCACCGGGGGGATGGGGTCTTTCTCTGGAAACACCATATATTTT.